This T cell receptor (beta chain) derives from a study of blood T cell repertoires in COVID-19. The authors' processing: Nucleated cell number was recorded as an estimate derived from reference gene primer amplification. Using immunoSEQ multiplex PCR, the repertoire was profiled, and TCRdb retains in-frame clones only, with some absent. V, J and clone size reflect that table, while D and trimming were determined from the DNA. The sample lists roughly 190,000 clones; 70% to 85% were seen once. Germline CDR1 is SGHTA and CDR2 is FQGNSA. V lost 5 bases to trimming and J lost 2 bases, with 16 bases between them. There are 17 residues in the CDR3. Only one count was recorded for this clone.

The source material was PBMCs or T cells enriched from blood (not recorded which). The chain employs TRBV7-2 and TRBJ1-6, with D perhaps matching TRBD1 (6 bases). This sequence originates from a woman between 55 and 75 years old with acute COVID-19. In nucleotides, the CDR3 is TGTGCCAGCAGCCGGAAAGGGGGACAAACCTATAATTCACCCCTCCACTTT. As protein: CASSRKGGQTYNSPLHF.